Sequencing of this T cell receptor beta chain was carried out in a study of cytomegalovirus exposure and HLA in healthy donors. Findings and limits, study-wide: The investigators catalogued 150 to 200 TCR beta chains as cytomegalovirus-associated. Subsequent analysis revealed that first-cohort TCR clusters tended to co-occur in the 120 or so validation repertoires. In vitro confirmation showed a few CMV-associated chains to be CMV antigen specific. Despite most TCR sequences being rare, some public TCRs occurred in many donors.

Method: immunoSEQ multiplex PCR; TCRdb's copy keeps in-frame clones and lacks some. The data contain approximately 200,000 clones, almost 90% of them singletons. Notes on this clone: Antigen unknown.

Sequenced: PBMCs. The sequence came from a woman under 30 in good health and CMV-seronegative.

This CDR3 reads CASSPMREAGELFF. As DNA, the CDR3 is TGTGCCAGTAGTCCCATGCGGGAAGCCGGGGAGCTGTTTTTT. This sequence joins TRBV19 and TRBJ2-2; a possible D gene is TRBD2 (6 bases). The CDR3 has 14 residues. V was pared by 5 bases and J by 6 bases, with 13 bases between. Germline CDR1 reads LNHDA; CDR2 reads SQIVND (reference sequence).